A few counts support the clone carrying this T cell receptor beta chain. Some clones are missing from TCRdb's copy, which holds only in-frame ones; the method was immunoSEQ multiplex PCR. The repertoire includes hundreds of thousands of clones, around 87% of them detected once, and around 3% sits in the top ten. The sample originates from a study of Ad26.COV2.S vaccination and SARS-CoV-2 variants. The CDR3 contains 16 residues. Trimming took 1 base from V and 0 from J, leaving 7 bases between them. Germline loops: CDR1 MGHRA, CDR2 YSYEKL. As to treatment: some 19 received Ad26.COV2.S at low or high dose, single or two shots; 5 received placebo; per-sample allocation not given. Following the first vaccine or placebo injection, samples were taken on day 63.

The TCR originated in a person between 18 and 65 years old who received the Ad26.COV2.S COVID-19 vaccine or a placebo. The chain combines TRBV4-1 with TRBJ1-6; D not certain. Sequenced here: peripheral blood, sampled in a trial of Ad26.COV2.S vaccine versus placebo. As DNA, the CDR3 is TGCGCCAGCAGCCAAGTGGAGGGCTCCTATAATTCACCCCTCCACTTT. This translates into CASSQVEGSYNSPLHF.